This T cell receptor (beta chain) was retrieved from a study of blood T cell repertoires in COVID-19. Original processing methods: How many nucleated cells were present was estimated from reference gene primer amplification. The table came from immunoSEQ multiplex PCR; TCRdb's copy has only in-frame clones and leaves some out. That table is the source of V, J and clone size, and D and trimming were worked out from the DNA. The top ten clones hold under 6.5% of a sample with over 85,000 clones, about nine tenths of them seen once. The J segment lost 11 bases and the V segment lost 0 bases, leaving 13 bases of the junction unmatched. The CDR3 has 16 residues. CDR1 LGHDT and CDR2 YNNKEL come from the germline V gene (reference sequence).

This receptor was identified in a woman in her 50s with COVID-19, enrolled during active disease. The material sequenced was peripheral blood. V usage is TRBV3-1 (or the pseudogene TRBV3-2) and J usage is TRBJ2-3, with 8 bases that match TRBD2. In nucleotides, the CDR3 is TGTGCCAGCAGCCAAGATGGAGGACTAGCCCGGAGGGGGCAGTATTTT. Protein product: CASSQDGGLARRGQYF.